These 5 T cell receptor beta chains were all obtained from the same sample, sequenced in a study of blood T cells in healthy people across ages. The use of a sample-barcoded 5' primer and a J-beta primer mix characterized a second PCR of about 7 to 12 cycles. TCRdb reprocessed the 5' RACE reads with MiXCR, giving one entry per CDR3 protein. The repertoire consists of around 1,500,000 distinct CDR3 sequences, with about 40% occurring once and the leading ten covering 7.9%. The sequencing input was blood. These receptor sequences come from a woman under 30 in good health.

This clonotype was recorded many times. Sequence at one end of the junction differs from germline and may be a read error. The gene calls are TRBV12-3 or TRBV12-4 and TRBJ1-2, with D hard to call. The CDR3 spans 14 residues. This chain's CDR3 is CASSLAGGLYGYTF. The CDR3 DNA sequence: TGTGCCAGCAGCTTAGCGGGCGGACTCTATGGCTACACCTTC.

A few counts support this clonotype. CDR3 sequence reads: CASSVSFSGGIYNEQFF. CDR3 bases: TGCGCCAGCAGCGTCTCCTTTAGCGGGGGGATCTACAATGAGCAGTTCTTC. V and J are TRBV5-1 and TRBJ2-1, with TRBD2 matching 10 bases. Losses at the gene ends were 4 bases for V and 3 bases for J; bases not matched to a gene: 10. Germline V gives CDR1 SGHRS, CDR2 YFSETQ. The CDR3 spans 17 residues.

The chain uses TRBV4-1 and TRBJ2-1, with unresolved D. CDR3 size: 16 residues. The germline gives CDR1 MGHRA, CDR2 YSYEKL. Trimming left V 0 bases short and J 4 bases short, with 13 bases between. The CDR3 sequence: CASSQDQSGWYNEQFF. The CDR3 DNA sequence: TGCGCCAGCAGCCAAGATCAATCTGGCTGGTACAATGAGCAGTTCTTC.

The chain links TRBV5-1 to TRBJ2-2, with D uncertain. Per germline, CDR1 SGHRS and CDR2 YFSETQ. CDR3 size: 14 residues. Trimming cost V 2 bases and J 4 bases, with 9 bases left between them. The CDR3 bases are TGCGCCAGCAGCTTTCGTACCGCCACCGGGGAGCTGTTTTTT. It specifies CASSFRTATGELFF.

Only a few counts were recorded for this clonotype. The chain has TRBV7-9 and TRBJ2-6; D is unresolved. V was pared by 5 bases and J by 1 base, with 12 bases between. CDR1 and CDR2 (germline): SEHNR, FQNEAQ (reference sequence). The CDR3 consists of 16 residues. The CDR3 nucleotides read TGTGCCAGCAGCCCCAAAAGTGGGTCTGGGGCCAACGTCCTGACTTTC. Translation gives CASSPKSGSGANVLTF. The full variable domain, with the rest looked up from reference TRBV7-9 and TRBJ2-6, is DTGVSQNPRHKITKRGQNVTFRCDPISEHNRLYWYRQTLGQGPEFLTYFQNEAQLEKSRLLSDRFSAERPKGSFSTLEIQRTEQGDSAMYLCASSPKSGSGANVLTFGAGSRLTVL.